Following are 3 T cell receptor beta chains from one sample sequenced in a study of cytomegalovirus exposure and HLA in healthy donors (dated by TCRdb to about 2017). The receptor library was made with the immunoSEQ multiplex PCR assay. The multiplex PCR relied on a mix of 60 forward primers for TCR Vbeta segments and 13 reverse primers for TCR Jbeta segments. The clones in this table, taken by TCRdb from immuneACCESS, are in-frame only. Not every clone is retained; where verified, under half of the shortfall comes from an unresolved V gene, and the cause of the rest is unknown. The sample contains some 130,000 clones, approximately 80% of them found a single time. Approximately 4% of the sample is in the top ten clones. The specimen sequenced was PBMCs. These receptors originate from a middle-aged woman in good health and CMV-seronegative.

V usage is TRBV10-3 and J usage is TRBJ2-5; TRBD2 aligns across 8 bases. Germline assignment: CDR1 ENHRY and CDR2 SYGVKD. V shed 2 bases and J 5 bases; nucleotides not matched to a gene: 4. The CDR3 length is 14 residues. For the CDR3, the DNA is TGTGCCATCAGTGAGGGACTAGCTAGGGAGACCCAGTACTTC. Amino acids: CAISEGLARETQYF.

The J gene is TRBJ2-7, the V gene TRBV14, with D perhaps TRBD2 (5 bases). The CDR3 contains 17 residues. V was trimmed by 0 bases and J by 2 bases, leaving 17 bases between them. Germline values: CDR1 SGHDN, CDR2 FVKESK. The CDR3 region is CASSQEIGEDLTYEQYF. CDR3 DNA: TGTGCCAGCAGCCAAGAAATAGGTGAGGACTTAACCTACGAGCAGTACTTC.

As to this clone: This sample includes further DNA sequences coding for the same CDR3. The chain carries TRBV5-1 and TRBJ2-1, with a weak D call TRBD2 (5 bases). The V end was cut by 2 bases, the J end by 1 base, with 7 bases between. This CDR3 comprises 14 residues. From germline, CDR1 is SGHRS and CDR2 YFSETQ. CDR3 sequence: CASSLRDSYNEQFF. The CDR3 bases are TGCGCCAGCAGCTTACGGGATTCCTACAATGAGCAGTTCTTC.